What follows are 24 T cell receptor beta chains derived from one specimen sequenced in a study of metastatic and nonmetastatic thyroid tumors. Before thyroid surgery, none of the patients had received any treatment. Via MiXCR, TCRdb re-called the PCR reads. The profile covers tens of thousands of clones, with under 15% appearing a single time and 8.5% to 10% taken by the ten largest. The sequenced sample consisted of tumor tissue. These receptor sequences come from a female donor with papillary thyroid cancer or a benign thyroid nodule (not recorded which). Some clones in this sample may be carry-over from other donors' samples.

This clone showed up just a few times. The CDR3 sequence: CASRGIGLNEAFF. CDR3 in DNA: TGTGCCAGCAGGGGTATTGGACTCAATGAAGCTTTCTTT. The chain carries TRBV28 and TRBJ1-1; D not certain. V was trimmed by 6 bases and J by 7 bases, leaving 15 bases between them. This CDR3 has 13 amino acids. From germline, CDR1 is MDHEN and CDR2 SYDVKM.

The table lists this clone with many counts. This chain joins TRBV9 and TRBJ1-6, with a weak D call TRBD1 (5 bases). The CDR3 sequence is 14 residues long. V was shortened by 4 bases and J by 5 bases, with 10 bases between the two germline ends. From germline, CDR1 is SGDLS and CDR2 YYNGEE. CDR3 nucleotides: TGTGCCAGCAGCTCCGCCAGGGATAATTCACCCCTCCACTTT. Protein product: CASSSARDNSPLHF. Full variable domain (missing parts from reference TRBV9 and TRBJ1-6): DSGVTQTPKHLITATGQRVTLRCSPRSGDLSVYWYQQSLDQGLQFLIQYYNGEERAKGNILERFSAQQFPDLHSELNLSSLELGDSALYFCASSSARDNSPLHFGNGTRLTVT.

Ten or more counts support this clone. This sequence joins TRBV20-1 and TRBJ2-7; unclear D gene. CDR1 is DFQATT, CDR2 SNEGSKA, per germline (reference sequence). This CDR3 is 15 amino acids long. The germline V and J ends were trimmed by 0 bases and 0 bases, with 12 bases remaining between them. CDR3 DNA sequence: TGCAGTGCTAGAGATGGTCGTAAGAGCTCCTACGAGCAGTACTTC. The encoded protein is CSARDGRKSSYEQYF.

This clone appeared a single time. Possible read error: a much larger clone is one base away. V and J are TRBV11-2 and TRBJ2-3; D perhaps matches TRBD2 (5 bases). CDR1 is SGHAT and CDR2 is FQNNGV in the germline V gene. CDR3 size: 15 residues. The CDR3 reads CASSLSSFPRDTQYF. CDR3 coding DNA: TGTGCCAGCAGCCTATCTAGCTTCCCCCGAGATACACAGTATTTT.

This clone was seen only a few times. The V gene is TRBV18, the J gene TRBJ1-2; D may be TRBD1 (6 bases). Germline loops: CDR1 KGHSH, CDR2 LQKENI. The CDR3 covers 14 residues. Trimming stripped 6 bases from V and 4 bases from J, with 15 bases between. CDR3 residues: CASSPGGPGYGYTF. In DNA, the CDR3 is TGTGCCAGCTCCCCCGGGGGGCCGGGCTATGGCTACACCTTC.

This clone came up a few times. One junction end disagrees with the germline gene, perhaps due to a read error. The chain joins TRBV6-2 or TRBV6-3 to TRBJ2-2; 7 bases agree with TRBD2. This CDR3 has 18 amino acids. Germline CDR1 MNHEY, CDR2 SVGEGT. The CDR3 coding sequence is TGTGCCAGCAGTTACTCGGGAGGGTCTGATGCTAGCACCGGGGAGCTGTTTTTC. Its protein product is CASSYSGGSDASTGELFF.

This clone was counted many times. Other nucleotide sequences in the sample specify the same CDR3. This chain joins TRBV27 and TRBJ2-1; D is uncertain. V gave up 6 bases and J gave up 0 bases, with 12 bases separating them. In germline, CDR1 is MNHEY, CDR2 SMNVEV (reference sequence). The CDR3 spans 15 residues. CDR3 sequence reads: CASRLGQSSYNEQFF. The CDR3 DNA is TGTGCCAGCAGACTGGGCCAAAGCTCCTACAATGAGCAGTTCTTC.

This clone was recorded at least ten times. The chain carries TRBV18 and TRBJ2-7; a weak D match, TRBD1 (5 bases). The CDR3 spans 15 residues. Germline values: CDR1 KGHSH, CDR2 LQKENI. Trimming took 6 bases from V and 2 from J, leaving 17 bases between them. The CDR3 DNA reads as TGTGCCAGCTCCCCAACGACAGACCCACCCTACGAGCAGTACTTC. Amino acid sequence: CASSPTTDPPYEQYF.

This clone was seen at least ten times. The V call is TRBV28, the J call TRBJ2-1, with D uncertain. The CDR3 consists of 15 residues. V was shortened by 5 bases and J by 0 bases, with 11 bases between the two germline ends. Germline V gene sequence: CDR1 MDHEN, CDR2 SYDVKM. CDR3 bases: TGTGCCAGCAGTATCGGACCGTTCTCCTACAATGAGCAGTTCTTC. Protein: CASSIGPFSYNEQFF.

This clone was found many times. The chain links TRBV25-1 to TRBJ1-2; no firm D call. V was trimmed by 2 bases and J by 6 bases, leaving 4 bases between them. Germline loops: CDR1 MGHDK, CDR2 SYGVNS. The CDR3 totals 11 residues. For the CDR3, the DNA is TGTGCCAGCAGTGAAGCTAATGGCTACACCTTC. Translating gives CASSEANGYTF.

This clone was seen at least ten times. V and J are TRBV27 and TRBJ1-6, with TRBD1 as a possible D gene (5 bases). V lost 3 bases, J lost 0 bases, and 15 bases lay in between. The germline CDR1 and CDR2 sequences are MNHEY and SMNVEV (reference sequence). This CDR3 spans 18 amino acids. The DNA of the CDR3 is TGTGCCAGCAGTTTTTCCGCGACAGTTTTCTCCTATAATTCACCCCTCCACTTT. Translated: CASSFSATVFSYNSPLHF.

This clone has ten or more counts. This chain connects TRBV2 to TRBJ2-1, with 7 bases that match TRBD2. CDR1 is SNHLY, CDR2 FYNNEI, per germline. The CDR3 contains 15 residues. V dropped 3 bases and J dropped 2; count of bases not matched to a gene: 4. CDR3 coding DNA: TGTGCCAGCAGTGAGCGGGAGCCCCCCTACAATGAGCAGTTCTTC. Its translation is CASSEREPPYNEQFF.

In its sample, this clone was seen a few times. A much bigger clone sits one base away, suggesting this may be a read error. In DNA form, the CDR3 reads TGTGCCAGCAGTGTTGGGGGTACTTTCTTT. Translation gives CASSVGGTFF. The chain recombines TRBV6-1 with TRBJ1-1; maybe TRBD1 (5 bases). The CDR3 consists of 10 residues. Germline-derived CDR1 and CDR2 are MNHNS and SASEGT. The V end lost 4 bases, the J end lost 12 bases, and 9 bases lay between the germline ends.

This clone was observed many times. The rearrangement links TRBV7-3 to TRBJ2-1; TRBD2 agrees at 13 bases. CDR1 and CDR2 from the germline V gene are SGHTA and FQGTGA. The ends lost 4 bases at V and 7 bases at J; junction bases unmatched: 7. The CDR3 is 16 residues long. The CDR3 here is CASSYTGTSGVNEQFF. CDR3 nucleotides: TGTGCCAGCAGCTATACCGGGACTAGCGGGGTAAATGAGCAGTTCTTC.

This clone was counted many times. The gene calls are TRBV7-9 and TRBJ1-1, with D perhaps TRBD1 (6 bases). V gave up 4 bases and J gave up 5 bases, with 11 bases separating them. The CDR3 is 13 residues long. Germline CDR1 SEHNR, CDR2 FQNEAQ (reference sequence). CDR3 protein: CASSYYTGTEAFF. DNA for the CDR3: TGTGCCAGCAGCTACTATACAGGGACTGAAGCTTTCTTT.

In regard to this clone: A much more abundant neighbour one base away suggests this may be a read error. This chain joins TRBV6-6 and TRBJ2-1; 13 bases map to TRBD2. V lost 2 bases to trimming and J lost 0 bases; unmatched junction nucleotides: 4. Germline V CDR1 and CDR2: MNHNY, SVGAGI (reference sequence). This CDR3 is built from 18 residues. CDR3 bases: TGTGCCAGCAGTTACATAAGGACTAGCGGGAGCTCCTACAATGAGCAGTTCTTC. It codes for CASSYIRTSGSSYNEQFF.

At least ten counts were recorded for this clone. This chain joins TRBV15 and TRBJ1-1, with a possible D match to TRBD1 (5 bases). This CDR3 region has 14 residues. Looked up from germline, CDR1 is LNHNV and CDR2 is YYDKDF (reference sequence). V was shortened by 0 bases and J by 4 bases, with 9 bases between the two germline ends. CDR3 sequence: CATSREAGGTEAFF. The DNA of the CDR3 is TGTGCCACCAGCAGAGAGGCCGGGGGCACTGAAGCTTTCTTT.

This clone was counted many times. The CDR3 reads CASSGDSNQPQHF. The CDR3 DNA follows: TGTGCCAGTTCGGGGGATAGCAATCAGCCCCAGCATTTT. V and J are TRBV19 and TRBJ1-5, with a tentative D call TRBD1 (5 bases). The length of the CDR3 is 13 residues. V was cut by 8 bases and J by 0 bases, with 8 bases left in between. The germline gives CDR1 LNHDA, CDR2 SQIVND (reference sequence).

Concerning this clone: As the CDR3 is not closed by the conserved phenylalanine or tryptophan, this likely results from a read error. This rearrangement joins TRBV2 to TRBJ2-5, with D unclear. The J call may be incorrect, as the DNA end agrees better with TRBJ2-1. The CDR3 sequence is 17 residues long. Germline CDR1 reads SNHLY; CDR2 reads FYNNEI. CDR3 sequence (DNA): TGTGCCAGCAGTGAGGGATGGGCCGTCCCAGGCGTGAATGAACAGTTCTTA. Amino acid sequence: CASSEGWAVPGVNEQFL.

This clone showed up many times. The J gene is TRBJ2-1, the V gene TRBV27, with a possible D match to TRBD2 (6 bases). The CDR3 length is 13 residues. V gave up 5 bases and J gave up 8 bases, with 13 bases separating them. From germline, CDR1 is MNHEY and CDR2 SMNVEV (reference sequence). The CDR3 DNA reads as TGTGCCAGCAGTCCCAGACTAGGCGATGAGCAGTTCTTC. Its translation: CASSPRLGDEQFF.

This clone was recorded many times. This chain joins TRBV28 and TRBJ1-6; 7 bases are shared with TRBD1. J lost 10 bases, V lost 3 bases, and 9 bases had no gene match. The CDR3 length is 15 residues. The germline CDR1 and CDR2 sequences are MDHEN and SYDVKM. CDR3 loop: CASSFPDRVGSPLHF. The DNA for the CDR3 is TGTGCCAGCAGTTTCCCCGACAGGGTAGGCTCACCCCTCCACTTT.

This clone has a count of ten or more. The chain's CDR3 is CSAVDRGGYTF. As DNA, the CDR3 is TGCAGTGCCGTTGACAGGGGCGGCTACACCTTC. The chain uses TRBV20-1 and TRBJ1-2; 8 bases map to TRBD1. The CDR3 runs 11 residues. Germline CDR1 reads DFQATT; CDR2 reads SNEGSKA (reference sequence). Trimming cost V 6 bases and J 8 bases; bases outside gene matches: 5.

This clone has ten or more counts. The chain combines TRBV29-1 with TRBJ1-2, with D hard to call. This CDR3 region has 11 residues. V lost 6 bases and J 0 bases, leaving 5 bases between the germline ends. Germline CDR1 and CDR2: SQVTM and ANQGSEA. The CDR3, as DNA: TGCAGCGTCCAGCCTAACTATGGCTACACCTTC. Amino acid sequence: CSVQPNYGYTF. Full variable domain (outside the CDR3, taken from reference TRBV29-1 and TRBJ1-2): SAVISQKPSRDICQRGTSLTIQCQVDSQVTMMFWYRQQPGQSLTLIATANQGSEATYESGFVIDKFPISRPNLTFSTLTVSNMSPEDSSIYLCSVQPNYGYTFGSGTRLTVV.

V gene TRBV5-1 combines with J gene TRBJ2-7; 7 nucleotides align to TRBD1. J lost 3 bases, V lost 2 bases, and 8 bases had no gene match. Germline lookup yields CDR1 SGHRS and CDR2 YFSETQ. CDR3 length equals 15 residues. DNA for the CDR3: TGCGCCAGCAGCTTCCAAGGGACAGCCCTCTACGAGCAGTACTTC. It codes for CASSFQGTALYEQYF.